The clone carrying this TCR beta chain appeared once. The antigen is unknown. These data are taken from a study of CD8+CD57+ T cells in acquired aplastic anemia. Background on the study: The DNA of sorted CD4+ and CD8+ cells averaged around 3 ug. CD4+ cells from healthy donors averaged about 9.8 million reads. Study conclusions and caveats: It was found that 25 to 35 CD8+ CDR3 sequences were shared between patients and controls. CD8+ Simpson's diversity in patients was not significantly different from that in controls.

According to the study, genomic DNA was the template for TCR beta VDJ and CDR3 profiling. MiXCR, run by TCRdb on the reads, gives a single entry per CDR3 protein. The repertoire holds about 190,000 distinct CDR3 sequences, around 50% seen once, with about a sixth in the top ten. The sequencing input was sorted CD4+, CD8+, or CD8+CD57+ T cells (not recorded which) from PBMCs. This receptor was identified in a human donor in good health, serving as a control.

The CDR3 DNA reads as TGTGCCAGCAGCCTGTCCTCGGCGAGGAACACCATATATTTT. This gives the protein CASSLSSARNTIYF. The V gene is TRBV13, the J gene TRBJ1-3; no reliable D call. Trimming took 5 bases from V and 7 from J, leaving 15 bases between them. CDR1 is PRHDT and CDR2 is FYEKMQ in the germline V gene (reference sequence). CDR3 length equals 14 residues.